The source of this TCR beta chain is a study of shared clonotypes between healthy human individuals. Background on the study: Three plates were used per donor for CD4 naive, three for CD4 memory, two for CD8 naive and one for CD8 memory.

The V gene's germline CDR1 is MNHNY and CDR2 SVGAGI (reference sequence). J was trimmed by 8 bases and V by 6 bases; bases with no gene match: 10. This CDR3 region has 14 residues. The material for each subset, its genomic DNA, was split evenly across several immunoSEQ plates. Some clones are missing from TCRdb's copy, which holds only in-frame ones; the method was immunoSEQ multiplex PCR. The data contain about 2.4 million clones, more than 90% of them singletons. The sample taken for sequencing was naive CD4+ T cells sorted from blood. Subset noted: CD45RA+ positively selected. The source is a man aged 18 to 30 in good health. The chain carries TRBV6-6 and TRBJ1-2; 9 nucleotides agree with TRBD1. The CDR3 DNA follows: TGTGCCAGCAGCTCCCCCGGGACAGGGAACGGCTACACCTTC. Translation: CASSSPGTGNGYTF.